The 27 T cell receptor beta chains presented below share a single source sample, sequenced in a study of post-analysis software for immune sequencing data. Study findings and constraints: Among five TRBV segments more frequent in patients than controls were TRBV5-6, TRBV5-1 and TRBV20-1.

Libraries were made from TCR beta cDNA, and they carried unique molecular identifiers. TCRdb reprocessed the PCR reads via MiXCR and lists one record per CDR3 protein. The sample contains about 540,000 distinct CDR3 sequences, approximately 34% of which appear only once. Their cognate antigens are unknown. Sequenced: blood. These receptors all come from a girl younger than 18 with multiple sclerosis.

The chain carries TRBV7-2 and TRBJ2-1; D remains unclear. The V end lost 2 bases, the J end lost 8 bases, and 10 bases lay between the germline ends. This CDR3 spans 13 amino acids. Germline CDR1 and CDR2: SGHTA and FQGNSA. CDR3 nucleotide sequence: TGTGCCAGCAGCTTATCCACTCGGCATGAGCAGTTCTTC. This gives the protein CASSLSTRHEQFF.

There are a few counts of this clonotype. The chain employs TRBV20-1 and TRBJ1-6; D call uncertain. The CDR3 length is 17 residues. Germline CDR1 and CDR2: DFQATT and SNEGSKA (reference sequence). Trimming cost V 0 bases and J 2 bases, with 14 bases left between them. The chain's CDR3 is CSARDPSAGPYNSPLHF. The CDR3 bases are TGCAGTGCTAGAGATCCGTCGGCTGGCCCCTATAATTCACCCCTCCACTTT.

The chain joins TRBV5-6 to TRBJ1-2; 7 bases map to TRBD1. CDR3 size: 14 residues. Germline CDR1 and CDR2: SGHDT and YYEEEE. The V and J ends lost 2 bases and 7 bases, in that order; junction bases with no gene match: 8. This chain's CDR3 is CASSLLAGGSGYTF. CDR3 bases: TGTGCCAGCAGCTTATTAGCAGGGGGTTCTGGCTACACCTTC. Full variable domain (remainder filled in from reference TRBV5-6 and TRBJ1-2): DAGVTQSPTHLIKTRGQQVTLRCSPKSGHDTVSWYQQALGQGPQFIFQYYEEEERQRGNFPDRFSGHQFPNYSSELNVNALLLGDSALYLCASSLLAGGSGYTFGSGTRLTVV.

The V gene is TRBV7-8, the J gene TRBJ1-5; 7 bases fit TRBD1. CDR1 is SGHVS and CDR2 is FQNEAQ in the germline V gene. V lost 5 bases to trimming and J lost 1 base; unmatched junction nucleotides: 11. This CDR3 spans 17 amino acids. The CDR3 spells CASSPRTGLVSNQPQHF. The CDR3 bases are TGTGCCAGCAGCCCACGGACAGGTCTGGTGAGCAATCAGCCCCAGCATTTT.

The genes are TRBV3-1 and TRBJ1-5; D gene ambiguous. The CDR3 is made up of 15 amino acids. Per germline, CDR1 LGHDT and CDR2 YNNKEL (reference sequence). Trimming pared 0 bases from V and 3 bases from J, leaving 9 bases between. Written as DNA, the CDR3 is TGTGCCAGCAGCCAAGAGGGTATCCTCAATCAGCCCCAGCATTTT. Its translation is CASSQEGILNQPQHF.

The J gene is TRBJ2-3, the V gene TRBV6-5; 8 positions match TRBD2. With V trimmed by 8 bases and J by 0 bases, 7 bases remained unmatched. There are 15 residues in the CDR3. Looked up from germline, CDR1 is MNHEY and CDR2 is SVGAGI. CDR3 nucleotide sequence: TGTGCCAGCGGGGAACAGCGGGGGAGCACAGATACGCAGTATTTT. Translated: CASGEQRGSTDTQYF.

This clonotype showed up many times. This chain joins TRBV5-1 and TRBJ2-3; D ambiguous. V lost 1 base and J 3 bases, leaving 3 bases between the germline ends. The CDR3 contains 12 residues. The germline gives CDR1 SGHRS, CDR2 YFSETQ. The DNA for the CDR3 is TGCGCCAGCAGCTTGATGACAGATACGCAGTATTTT. It specifies CASSLMTDTQYF.

This chain connects TRBV7-9 to TRBJ2-1; TRBD2 matches 8 bases. Germline V gene lookup returns CDR1 SEHNR and CDR2 FQNEAQ (reference sequence). J lost 9 bases, V lost 5 bases, and 9 bases had no gene match. The CDR3 is 14 residues long. CDR3 in amino acids: CASSPVSGVGEQFF. The CDR3 nucleotides are TGTGCCAGCAGCCCCGTTAGCGGGGTTGGTGAGCAGTTCTTC.

This clonotype appeared a few times. The V and J genes are TRBV7-8 and TRBJ1-6, with TRBD1 matching 12 bases. Germline trimming cut 6 bases from V and 11 bases from J; bases unmatched to any gene: 8. CDR1 SGHVS and CDR2 FQNEAQ come from the germline V gene. This CDR3 comprises 15 residues. This CDR3 reads CASRGTGGDWTPLHF. CDR3 in DNA: TGTGCCAGCAGGGGGACAGGGGGCGATTGGACACCCCTCCACTTT.

Worth noting for this clonotype: A read error may explain this, as a much larger clone is one base away. The rearrangement links TRBV6-6 to TRBJ2-7; no clear D. The CDR3 has 13 amino acids. V lost 5 bases to trimming and J lost 2 bases, with 10 bases between them. From germline, CDR1 is MNHNY and CDR2 SVGAGI (reference sequence). The CDR3 coding sequence is TGTGCCAGCAGTCGCGCGGAAACCTACGAGCAGTACTTC. Translating gives CASSRAETYEQYF.

The CDR3 nucleotides are TGTGCCAGCAGCTTAGGCGGACAGGGTGGCTACGAGCAGTACTTC. Amino acid sequence: CASSLGGQGGYEQYF. V usage is TRBV13 and J usage is TRBJ2-7; 8 bases map to TRBD1. V shed 0 bases, J shed 3 bases, and the junction held 4 bases outside the gene matches. Germline lookup yields CDR1 PRHDT and CDR2 FYEKMQ (reference sequence). This CDR3 is 15 amino acids long.

This clonotype was recorded many times. The chain is built from TRBV11-2 and TRBJ2-5; 9 nucleotides match TRBD1. The germline V gene has CDR1 SGHAT and CDR2 FQNNGV. V was clipped by 8 bases and J by 5 bases; unmatched bases: 0. This CDR3 comprises 11 residues. The CDR3 here is CASGQGETQYF. The CDR3 DNA reads TGTGCCAGCGGACAGGGGGAGACCCAGTACTTC.

CDR3 DNA: TGTGCCACCGAGGCCTTAGGGACGGCCACTGAAGCTTTCTTT. This encodes CATEALGTATEAFF. This chain joins TRBV6-2 or TRBV6-3 and TRBJ1-1; possibly TRBD1 for D (5 bases). Germline CDR1 is MNHEY and CDR2 is SVGEGT. Trimming removed 10 bases from V and 4 bases from J, with 19 bases in between. This CDR3 is 14 amino acids long.

This clonotype showed up just a few times. The chain recombines TRBV5-1 with TRBJ2-4; D is tentatively TRBD1 or TRBD2 (6 bases each). Trimming cost V 3 bases and J 9 bases, with 13 bases left between them. The CDR3 consists of 13 residues. Germline V gene sequence: CDR1 SGHRS, CDR2 YFSETQ. CDR3 protein: CASSSSRGPIQYF. The DNA of the CDR3 is TGCGCCAGCAGCTCCTCCCGGGGGCCCATTCAGTACTTC. Combining the CDR3 with reference TRBV5-1 and TRBJ2-4 gives the whole variable domain KAGVTQTPRYLIKTRGQQVTLSCSPISGHRSVSWYQQTPGQGLQFLFEYFSETQRNKGNFPGRFSGRQFSNSRSEMNVSTLELGDSALYLCASSSSRGPIQYFGAGTRLSVL.

V and J are TRBV20-1 and TRBJ2-4; 8 bases match TRBD1. Germline CDR1 is DFQATT and CDR2 is SNEGSKA (reference sequence). Trimming removed 3 bases from V and 3 bases from J; junction bases left unmatched: 7. The CDR3 is made up of 15 amino acids. DNA for the CDR3: TGCAGTGCTAGGACAGGGGATGCGGGCAAAAACATTCAGTACTTC. Translating gives CSARTGDAGKNIQYF.

The CDR3: CASSQVAGGLNTGELFF. The CDR3 nucleotides read TGCGCCAGCAGCCAAGTAGCGGGGGGCTTGAACACCGGGGAGCTGTTTTTT. The gene calls are TRBV4-1 and TRBJ2-2; 10 positions agree with TRBD2. Germline CDR1 MGHRA, CDR2 YSYEKL. This CDR3 is built from 17 residues. Trimming took 1 base from V and 1 from J; bases not matched to a gene: 3.

The J gene is TRBJ2-7, the V gene TRBV9, with D perhaps matching TRBD1 or TRBD2 (5 bases each). V was clipped by 3 bases and J by 7 bases, with 17 bases between them. CDR1 is SGDLS, CDR2 YYNGEE, per germline. The CDR3 sequence is 14 residues long. This CDR3 reads CASSGGTVTREQYF. The DNA of the CDR3 is TGTGCCAGCAGCGGGGGGACGGTAACGCGGGAGCAGTACTTC.

This clonotype was detected a few times. This chain joins TRBV29-1 and TRBJ2-6, with TRBD2 matching over 7 bases. J gave up 0 bases and V 7 bases, and 15 bases lay outside the gene matches. Germline lookup yields CDR1 SQVTM and CDR2 ANQGSEA. CDR3 size: 18 residues. CDR3 loop: CSAVPGGSEVSGANVLTF. CDR3 DNA: TGCAGCGCCGTCCCGGGGGGTTCTGAGGTCTCTGGGGCCAACGTCCTGACTTTC.

In this sample, this clonotype turned up a few times. This chain links TRBV4-1 with TRBJ2-1; the D gene could be TRBD1 or TRBD2 (6 bases each). This CDR3 region has 16 residues. Germline V CDR1 and CDR2: MGHRA, YSYEKL. The V end was cut by 2 bases, the J end by 0 bases, with 11 bases between. CDR3 sequence: CASSQYGGTSYNEQFF. CDR3 in DNA: TGCGCCAGCAGCCAATACGGGGGCACCTCCTACAATGAGCAGTTCTTC.

This clonotype was counted a single time. CDR3 DNA: TGCAGTGCTAGAGGGCCACTAGCGGGGGAGCAGTACTTC. This encodes CSARGPLAGEQYF. The rearrangement uses TRBV20-1 and TRBJ2-7, with 10 positions matching TRBD2. The CDR3 sequence is 13 residues long. From germline, CDR1 is DFQATT and CDR2 SNEGSKA (reference sequence). J was trimmed by 7 bases and V by 1 base; bases with no gene match: 4.

The V call is TRBV5-1, the J call TRBJ2-1; 11 nucleotides match TRBD2. Germline V gene lookup returns CDR1 SGHRS and CDR2 YFSETQ. Germline trimming cut 2 bases from V and 5 bases from J; bases unmatched to any gene: 3. CDR3 size: 15 residues. Here the CDR3 reads CASSLLAGANNEQFF. In DNA, the CDR3 is TGCGCCAGCAGCTTACTAGCGGGGGCAAACAATGAGCAGTTCTTC.

The table lists this clonotype with a few counts. V gene TRBV3-1 combines with J gene TRBJ2-4; D might be TRBD1 (5 bases). The ends were cut back, 3 bases at V and 2 bases at J, with 14 bases in the middle. Germline loops: CDR1 LGHDT, CDR2 YNNKEL (reference sequence). The CDR3 length is 16 residues. The CDR3 region has the DNA TGTGCCAGCAGCCATCAGGCAGGGATATCCAAAAACATTCAGTACTTC. Amino acids: CASSHQAGISKNIQYF. The complete variable domain, with remaining parts taken from reference TRBV3-1 and TRBJ2-4, reads DTAVSQTPKYLVTQMGNDKSIKCEQNLGHDTMYWYKQDSKKFLKIMFSYNNKELIINETVPNRFSPKSPDKAHLNLHINSLELGDSAVYFCASSHQAGISKNIQYFGAGTRLSVL.

The V and J genes are TRBV5-1 and TRBJ2-5; D is tentatively TRBD1 or TRBD2 (5 bases each). CDR3 size: 15 residues. Germline assignment: CDR1 SGHRS and CDR2 YFSETQ. With 6 bases removed from V and 5 bases from J, the gap between germline ends came to 20 bases. The CDR3, as DNA: TGCGCCAGCAAAGCGGCAGGAAAGGGGTGGGAGACCCAGTACTTC. As protein: CASKAAGKGWETQYF.

V and J are TRBV18 and TRBJ2-3; 10 bases match TRBD1. Germline CDR1 is KGHSH and CDR2 is LQKENI. V trimming: 1 base; J trimming: 5 bases; junction bases outside the gene matches: 6. The CDR3 spans 16 residues. The DNA for the CDR3 is TGTGCCAGCTCACCACTACCATGGGACAGGGGAGATACGCAGTATTTT. Its protein product is CASSPLPWDRGDTQYF.

This clonotype was counted between two and nine times. The chain joins TRBV10-3 to TRBJ1-6, with D unresolved. The CDR3 contains 16 residues. Germline V gene sequence: CDR1 ENHRY, CDR2 SYGVKD. Trimming took off 2 bases at V and 9 bases at J, with 17 bases between the two ends. Here the CDR3 DNA reads TGTGCCATCAGTGAGACCCCACCGGAGCGGGGTTCACCCCTCCACTTT. It codes for CAISETPPERGSPLHF.

This clonotype was found a few times. J is TRBJ2-5 and V is TRBV5-1, with D perhaps TRBD2 (6 bases). CDR1 SGHRS and CDR2 YFSETQ come from the germline V gene. Trimming pared 3 bases from V and 4 bases from J, leaving 13 bases between. The CDR3 runs 14 residues. The CDR3: CASSSILAGETQYF. The CDR3 DNA sequence: TGCGCCAGCAGCTCTATACTAGCAGGAGAGACCCAGTACTTC.

This clonotype was picked up a small number of times. V and J are TRBV29-1 and TRBJ1-1, with 8 bases fitting TRBD1. Germline-derived CDR1 and CDR2 are SQVTM and ANQGSEA. Germline trimming cut 6 bases from V and 4 bases from J; bases unmatched to any gene: 19. The CDR3 length is 17 residues. CDR3 loop: CSVFDRGGLFTATEAFF. As DNA, the CDR3 is TGCAGCGTCTTCGACAGGGGAGGATTATTTACGGCCACTGAAGCTTTCTTT.